These T cell receptor beta chains were read from a single sample in a study of cytomegalovirus exposure and HLA in healthy donors. TCRdb's copy holds only in-frame clones and misses some; the assay was immunoSEQ multiplex PCR. The sample totals about 74,000 clones; its top ten clones hold approximately 7.5%. Sequenced: PBMCs. All receptors come from a female donor in good health and CMV-seropositive. The CDR3 runs from the conserved cysteine through the conserved F or W.

v_gene,CDR3aa
TRBV19,CASSSQGTGVQPQHF
TRBV6-1,CASSEGVGDGGEKLFF
TRBV14,CASSQQGDPEAFF
TRBV6-5,CASSYYSGTEAFF
TRBV7-3,CASSLRGGLAGVFGETQYF
TRBV28,CASGGGSSYEQYF
TRBV7-9,CASSLVRGAEKLFF
TRBV9,CASSPWNTLRGTEAFF
TRBV7-9,CASSFYGSTEAFF
TRBV19,CASSIGTSYNEQFF
TRBV5-1,CASRHQVDTQYF
TRBV6-1,CASIVENRNEKLFF
TRBV9,CASSASGTEDGEQYF
TRBV5-6,CASSLASGSAYGYTF
TRBV28,CASSFPTGANTEAFF
TRBV9,CASSGTGAGTDTQYF
TRBV2,CASSRDRGPTQYF
TRBV10-3,CAIRGRDRVPEQFF
TRBV19,CASSIGVGASEQYF
TRBV6-6,CASSGQGGNQPQHF
TRBV7-8,CASSFSETEPEDTDTQYF
TRBV6-5,CASSYLSGADAFF
TRBV4-2,CASSPYPASGNEQFF
TRBV7-9,CASSLWGGGNANTGELFF
TRBV11-2,CASRHGRQGTSYEQYF
TRBV7-9,CASSLLTRADGYTF
TRBV7-6,CASSILTSGTNEQYF
TRBV20-1,CSARAGREAFF
TRBV4-3,CASSQVGGRALYEQFF
TRBV29-1,CSVDERVDTEAFF
TRBV9,CASSVRQVESPLHF
TRBV2,CASRLAGVSEQYF
TRBV7-2,CASSLRQGAGTEAFF
TRBV27,CASRRIGGEEAFF
TRBV10-3,CAISDNSLRRGEQFF
TRBV4-3,CASSQESNRGTSIYEQYF
TRBV9,CASSVALAGGSYNEQFF
TRBV10-3,CAIRPQGGTDTQYF
TRBV29-1,CSVELPGQRTQYF
TRBV4-3,CASSQDFGTVDEKLFF
TRBV4-3,CASSQEGPGQPGEQFF
TRBV5-1,CASSLKQEWPNEAFF
TRBV7-8,CASSFSGASTDTQYF
TRBV5-1,CASSLPSAGSYNEQFF
TRBV30,CAWNGLGHEETQYF
TRBV29-1,CSAGPGNDYGYTF
TRBV4-1,CASSAQDGGSYEQYF